This T cell receptor beta chain was sequenced in a study of long-term antiretroviral therapy in people with HIV. PBMC samples from each donor numbered at least one pre-ART and at least two post-ART. With regard to this clone: Its antigen is as yet unknown.

Version v3.0 of the immunoSEQ assay ran at survey level. Sequencing was designed to cover about 40,000-55,000 T-cell genomes in each sample. Sequenced by immunoSEQ multiplex PCR; TCRdb stores in-frame clones only, minus some. The sample holds 33,000 or so clones, roughly four fifths seen once. This CDR3 has 15 amino acids. Trimming took 2 bases from V and 5 from J, leaving 15 bases between them. Germline assignment: CDR1 SGHTA and CDR2 FQGTGA. The study's findings and limits: Transplant donor controls retained higher diversity, though diversity increased after ART. Repertoires with HIV possessed tighter CDR3 length spans than those of controls.

This chain links TRBV7-3 with TRBJ2-5; D is ambiguous. The clonotype originates from a man aged 18 to 30 with HIV. Sequencing was performed on unsorted PBMCs, taken 0.3 years after starting antiretroviral therapy. The DNA for the CDR3 is TGTGCCAGCAGCTTAGGGTGGGGTAGTCAGGAGACCCAGTACTTC. Translating it yields CASSLGWGSQETQYF.